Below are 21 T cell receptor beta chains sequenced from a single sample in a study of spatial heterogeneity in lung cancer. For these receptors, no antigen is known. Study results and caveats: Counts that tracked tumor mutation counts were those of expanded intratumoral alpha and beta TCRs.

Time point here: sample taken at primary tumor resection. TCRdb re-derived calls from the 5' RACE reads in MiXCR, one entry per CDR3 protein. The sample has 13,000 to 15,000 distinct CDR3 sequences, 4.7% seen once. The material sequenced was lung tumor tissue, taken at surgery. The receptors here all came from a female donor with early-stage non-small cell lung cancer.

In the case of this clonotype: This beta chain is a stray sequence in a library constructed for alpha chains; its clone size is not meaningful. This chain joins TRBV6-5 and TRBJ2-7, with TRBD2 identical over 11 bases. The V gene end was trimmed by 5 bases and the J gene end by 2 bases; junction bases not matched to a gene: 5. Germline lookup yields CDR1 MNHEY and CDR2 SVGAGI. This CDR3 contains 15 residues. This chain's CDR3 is CASSDGTSGPYEQYF. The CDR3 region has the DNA TGTGCCAGCAGTGACGGGACTAGCGGCCCCTACGAGCAGTACTTC.

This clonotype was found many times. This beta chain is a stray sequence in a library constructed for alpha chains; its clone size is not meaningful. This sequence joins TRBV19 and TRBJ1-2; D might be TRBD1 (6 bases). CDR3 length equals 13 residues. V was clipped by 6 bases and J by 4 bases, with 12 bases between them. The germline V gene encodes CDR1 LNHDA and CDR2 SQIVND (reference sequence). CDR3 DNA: TGTGCCAGTAGGAGGACAGCGACCTATGGCTACACCTTC. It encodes CASRRTATYGYTF.

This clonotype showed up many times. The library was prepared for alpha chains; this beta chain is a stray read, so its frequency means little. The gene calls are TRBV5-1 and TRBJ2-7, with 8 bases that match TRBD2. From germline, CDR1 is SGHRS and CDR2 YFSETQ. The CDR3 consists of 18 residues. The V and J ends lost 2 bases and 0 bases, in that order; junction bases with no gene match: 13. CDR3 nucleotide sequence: TGCGCCAGCAGCTTAGGCGCTTTGCGGGGGGTCAGCTCCTACGAGCAGTACTTC. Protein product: CASSLGALRGVSSYEQYF.

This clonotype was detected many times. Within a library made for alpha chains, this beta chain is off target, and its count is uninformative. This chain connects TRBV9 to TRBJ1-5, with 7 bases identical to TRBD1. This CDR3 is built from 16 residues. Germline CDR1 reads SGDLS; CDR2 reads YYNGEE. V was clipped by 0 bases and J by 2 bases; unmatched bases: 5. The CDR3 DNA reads TGTGCCAGCAGCGTAGATCCAGGGGGAGGCAATCAGCCCCAGCATTTT. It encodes CASSVDPGGGNQPQHF.

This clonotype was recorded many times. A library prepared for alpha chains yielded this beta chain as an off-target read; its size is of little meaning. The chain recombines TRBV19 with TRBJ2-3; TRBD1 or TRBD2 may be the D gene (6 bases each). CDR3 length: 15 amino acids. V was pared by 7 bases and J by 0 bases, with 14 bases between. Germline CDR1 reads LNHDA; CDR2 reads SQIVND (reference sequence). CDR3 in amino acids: CASTQGRGSTDTQYF. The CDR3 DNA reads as TGTGCCAGTACCCAGGGGCGGGGAAGCACAGATACGCAGTATTTT.

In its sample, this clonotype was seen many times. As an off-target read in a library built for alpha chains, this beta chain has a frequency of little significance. The CDR3 protein is CASSANWGQGVYGYTF. In DNA, the CDR3 is TGCGCCAGCAGCGCAAATTGGGGACAGGGGGTCTATGGCTACACCTTC. The chain employs TRBV4-1 and TRBJ1-2; 11 bases fit TRBD1. This CDR3 region has 16 residues. Germline trimming cut 5 bases from V and 4 bases from J; bases unmatched to any gene: 9. CDR1 and CDR2 (germline): MGHRA, YSYEKL.

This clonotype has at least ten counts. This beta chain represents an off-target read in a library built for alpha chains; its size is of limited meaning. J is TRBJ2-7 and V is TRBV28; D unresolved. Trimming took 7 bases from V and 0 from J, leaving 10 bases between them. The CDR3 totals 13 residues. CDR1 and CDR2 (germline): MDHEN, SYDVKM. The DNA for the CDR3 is TGTGCCAGCAAGGGATCTCACTCCTACGAGCAGTACTTC. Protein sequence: CASKGSHSYEQYF.

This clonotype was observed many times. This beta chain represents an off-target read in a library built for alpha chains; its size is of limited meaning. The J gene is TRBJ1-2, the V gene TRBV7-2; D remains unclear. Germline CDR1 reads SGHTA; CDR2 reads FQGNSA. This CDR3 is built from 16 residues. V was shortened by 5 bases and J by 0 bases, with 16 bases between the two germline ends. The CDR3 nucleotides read TGTGCCAGCAGCAGATCCGGGCCCTGGACTAACTATGGCTACACCTTC. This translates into CASSRSGPWTNYGYTF.

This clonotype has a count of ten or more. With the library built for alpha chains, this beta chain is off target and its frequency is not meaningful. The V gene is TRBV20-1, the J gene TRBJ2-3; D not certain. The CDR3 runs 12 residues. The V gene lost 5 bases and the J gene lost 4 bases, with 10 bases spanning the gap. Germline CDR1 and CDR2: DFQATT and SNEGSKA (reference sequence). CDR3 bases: TGCAGTGCTTTACCCAACGCAGATACGCAGTATTTT. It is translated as CSALPNADTQYF.

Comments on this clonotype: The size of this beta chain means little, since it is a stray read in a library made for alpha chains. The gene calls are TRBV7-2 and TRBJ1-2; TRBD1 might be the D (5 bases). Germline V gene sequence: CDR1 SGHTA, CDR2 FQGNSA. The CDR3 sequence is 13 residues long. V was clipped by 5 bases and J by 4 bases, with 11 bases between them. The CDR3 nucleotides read TGTGCCAGCAGCCGGGACTGGTCCTATGGCTACACCTTC. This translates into CASSRDWSYGYTF.

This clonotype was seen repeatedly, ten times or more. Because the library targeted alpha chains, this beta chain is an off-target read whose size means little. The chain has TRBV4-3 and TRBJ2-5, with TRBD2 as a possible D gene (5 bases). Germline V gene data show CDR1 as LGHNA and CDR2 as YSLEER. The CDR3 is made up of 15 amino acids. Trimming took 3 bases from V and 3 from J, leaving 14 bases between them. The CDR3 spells CASSHDGLGEETQYF. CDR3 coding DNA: TGCGCCAGCAGCCACGACGGACTGGGTGAAGAGACCCAGTACTTC.

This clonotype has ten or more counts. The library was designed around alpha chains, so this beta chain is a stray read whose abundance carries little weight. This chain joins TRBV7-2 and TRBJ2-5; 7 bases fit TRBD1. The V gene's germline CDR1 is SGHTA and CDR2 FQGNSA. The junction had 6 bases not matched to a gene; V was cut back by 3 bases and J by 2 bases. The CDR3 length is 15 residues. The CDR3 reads CASSFGQAVQETQYF. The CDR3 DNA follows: TGTGCCAGCAGCTTCGGACAGGCCGTTCAAGAGACCCAGTACTTC.

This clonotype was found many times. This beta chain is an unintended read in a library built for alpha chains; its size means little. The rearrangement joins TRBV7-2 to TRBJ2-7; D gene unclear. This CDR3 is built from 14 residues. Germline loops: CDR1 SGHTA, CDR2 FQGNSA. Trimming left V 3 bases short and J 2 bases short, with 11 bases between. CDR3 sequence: CASSFYRAAYEQYF. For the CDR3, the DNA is TGTGCCAGCAGCTTCTATAGGGCCGCCTACGAGCAGTACTTC.

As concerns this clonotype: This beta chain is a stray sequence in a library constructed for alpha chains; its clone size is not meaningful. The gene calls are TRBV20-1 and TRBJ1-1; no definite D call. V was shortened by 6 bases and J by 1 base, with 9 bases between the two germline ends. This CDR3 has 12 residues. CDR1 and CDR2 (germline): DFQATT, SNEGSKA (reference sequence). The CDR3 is CSAREGNTEAFF. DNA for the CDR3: TGCAGTGCGAGGGAGGGGAACACTGAAGCTTTCTTT.

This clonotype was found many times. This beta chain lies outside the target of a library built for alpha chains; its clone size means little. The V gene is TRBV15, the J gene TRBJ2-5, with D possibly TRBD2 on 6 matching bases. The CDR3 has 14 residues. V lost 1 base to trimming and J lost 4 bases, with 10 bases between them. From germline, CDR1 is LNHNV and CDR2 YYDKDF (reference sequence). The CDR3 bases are TGTGCCACCAGCAGAGCTAGCGTTTCAGAGACCCAGTACTTC. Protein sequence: CATSRASVSETQYF.

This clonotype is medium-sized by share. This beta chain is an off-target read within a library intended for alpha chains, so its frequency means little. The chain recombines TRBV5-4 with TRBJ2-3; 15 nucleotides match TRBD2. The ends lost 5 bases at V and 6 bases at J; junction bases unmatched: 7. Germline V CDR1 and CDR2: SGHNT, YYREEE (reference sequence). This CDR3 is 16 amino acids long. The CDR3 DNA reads TGTGCCAGCAGGGCCGGGACTAGCGGGGGGCTGGATACGCAGTATTTT. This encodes CASRAGTSGGLDTQYF.

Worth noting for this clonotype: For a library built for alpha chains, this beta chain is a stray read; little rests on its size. CDR3 nucleotide sequence: TGTGCCATCAGTGAGTCCTTCCAGGGAGGGACTGAAGCTTTCTTT. This codes for CAISESFQGGTEAFF. The chain combines TRBV10-3 with TRBJ1-1; D may be TRBD1 (5 bases). This CDR3 is built from 15 residues. Germline-derived CDR1 and CDR2 are ENHRY and SYGVKD. Trimming removed 0 bases from V and 5 bases from J, with 13 bases in between.

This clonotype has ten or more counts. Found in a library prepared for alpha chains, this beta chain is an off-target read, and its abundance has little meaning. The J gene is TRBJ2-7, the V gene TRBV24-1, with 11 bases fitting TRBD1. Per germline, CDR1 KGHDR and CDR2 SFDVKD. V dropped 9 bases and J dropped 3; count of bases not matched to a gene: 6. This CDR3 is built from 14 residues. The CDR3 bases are TGTGCCACCTCCGCGGGACAGGGGGACTACGAGCAGTACTTC. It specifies CATSAGQGDYEQYF.

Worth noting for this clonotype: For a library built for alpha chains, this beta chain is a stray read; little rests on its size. CDR3: CAISAGQGPYSNQPQHF. In nucleotides, the CDR3 is TGTGCCATCAGTGCTGGACAGGGTCCTTATAGCAATCAGCCCCAGCATTTT. J is TRBJ1-5 and V is TRBV10-3; 8 bases are shared with TRBD1. The CDR3 is 17 amino acids. Germline CDR1 and CDR2: ENHRY and SYGVKD. Unmatched junction bases numbered 8, after V lost 4 bases and J lost 0 bases.

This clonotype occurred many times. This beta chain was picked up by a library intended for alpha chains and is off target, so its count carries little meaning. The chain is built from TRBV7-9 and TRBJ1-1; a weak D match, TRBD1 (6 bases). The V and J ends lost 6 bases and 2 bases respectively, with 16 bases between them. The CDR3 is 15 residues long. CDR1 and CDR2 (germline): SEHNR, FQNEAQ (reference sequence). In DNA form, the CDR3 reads TGTGCCAGCAGGGCGGCGGACAGATTCAACACTGAAGCTTTCTTT. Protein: CASRAADRFNTEAFF.

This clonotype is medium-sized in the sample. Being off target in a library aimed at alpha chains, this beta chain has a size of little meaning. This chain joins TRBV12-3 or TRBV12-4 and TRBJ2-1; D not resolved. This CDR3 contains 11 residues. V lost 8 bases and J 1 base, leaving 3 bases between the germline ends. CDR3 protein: CASRSYNEQFF. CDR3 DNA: TGTGCCAGCCGGTCCTACAATGAGCAGTTCTTC.